The sample holds one count of the clone carrying this TCR beta chain. Generated by immunoSEQ multiplex PCR, the TCRdb table keeps only in-frame clones and is missing some. The sample shows about 90,000 clones, roughly 80% of them seen only once. V lost 8 bases and J lost 5, with 16 bases in between. The V gene's germline CDR1 is SGDLS and CDR2 YYNGEE. The CDR3 has 13 amino acids. The data were obtained in a study of blood T cell repertoires in COVID-19. Overall study context: COVID-19 samples, acute and convalescent, were from the United States, Italy and Spain. T cells, B-cell-depleted T cells, or PBMCs supplied cDNA or gDNA.

This receptor was obtained from a man aged 50 to 60 with acute or convalescent COVID-19. Sequencing was performed on peripheral blood. The chain is built from TRBV9 and TRBJ2-5; TRBD2 might be the D (5 bases). The CDR3 region has the DNA TGTGCCAGTTCTAGCTGGGAAGGGGAGACCCAGTACTTC. It translates to CASSSWEGETQYF.